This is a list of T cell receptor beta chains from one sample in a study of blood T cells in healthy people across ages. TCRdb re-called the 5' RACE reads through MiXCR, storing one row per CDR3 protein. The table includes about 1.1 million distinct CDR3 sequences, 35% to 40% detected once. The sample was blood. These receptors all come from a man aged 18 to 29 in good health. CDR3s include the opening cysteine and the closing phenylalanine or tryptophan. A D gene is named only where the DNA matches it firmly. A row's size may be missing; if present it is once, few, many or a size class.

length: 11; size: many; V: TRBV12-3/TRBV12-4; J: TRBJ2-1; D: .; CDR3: CASSSGQGRFF; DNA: TGTGCCAGCAGTTCCGGGCAGGGGCGGTTCTTC
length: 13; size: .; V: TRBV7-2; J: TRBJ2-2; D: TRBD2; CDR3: CALAGDNTGELFF; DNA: TGTGCCTTAGCGGGGGATAACACCGGGGAGCTGTTTTTT
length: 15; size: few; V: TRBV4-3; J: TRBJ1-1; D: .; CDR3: CASSHSFEANTEAFF; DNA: TGCGCCAGCAGCCATTCTTTTGAGGCGAACACTGAAGCTTTCTTT
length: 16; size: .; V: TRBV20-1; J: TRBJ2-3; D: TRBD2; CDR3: CSAREASGGDTDTQYF; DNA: TGCAGTGCTAGAGAAGCTAGCGGGGGGGACACAGATACGCAGTATTTT
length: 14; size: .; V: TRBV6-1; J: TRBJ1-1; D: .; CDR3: CASSPVGLNTEAFF; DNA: TGTGCCAGCAGTCCGGTCGGCCTGAACACTGAAGCTTTCTTT
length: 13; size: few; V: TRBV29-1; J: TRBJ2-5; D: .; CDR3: CSVQYLGDETQYF; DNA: TGCAGCGTCCAATATTTGGGGGACGAGACCCAGTACTTC
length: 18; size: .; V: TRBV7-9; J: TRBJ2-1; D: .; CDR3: CASSMNLRQKNSYNGQFF; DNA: TGTGCCAGCAGTATGAATTTGAGACAGAAAAACTCCTACAATGGGCAGTTCTTC
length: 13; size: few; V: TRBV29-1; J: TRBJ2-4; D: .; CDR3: CSVVGTYSNIQYF; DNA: TGCAGCGTCGTAGGGACTTACAGCAACATTCAGTACTTC
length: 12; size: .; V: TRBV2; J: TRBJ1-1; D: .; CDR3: CASTTEAGRAFF; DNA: TGTGCCAGCACTACGGAGGCAGGGAGGGCTTTCTTT
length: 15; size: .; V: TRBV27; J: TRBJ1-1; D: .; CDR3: CASSLSRGVGTEAFF; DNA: TGTGCCAGCAGTTTATCGCGGGGAGTGGGCACTGAAGCTTTCTTT
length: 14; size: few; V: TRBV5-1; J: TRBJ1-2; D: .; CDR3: CASREGNGPYGYTF; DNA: TGCGCCAGCCGCGAGGGGAACGGCCCTTATGGCTACACCTTC
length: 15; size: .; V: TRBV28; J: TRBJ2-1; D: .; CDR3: CASRLGTLAYNEQFF; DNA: TGTGCCAGCAGGTTAGGGACACTTGCCTACAATGAGCAGTTCTTC
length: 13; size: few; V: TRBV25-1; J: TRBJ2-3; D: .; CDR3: CASSEGARYTQYF; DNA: TGTGCCAGCAGTGAGGGGGCTCGGTATACGCAGTATTTT
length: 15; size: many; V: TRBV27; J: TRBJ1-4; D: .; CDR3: CASRFGGSTNEKLFF; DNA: TGTGCCAGCAGGTTCGGGGGATCAACTAATGAAAAACTGTTTTTT
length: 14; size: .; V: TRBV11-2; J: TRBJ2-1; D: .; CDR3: CASSLEGLGNEQFF; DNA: TGTGCCAGCAGCTTAGAGGGGTTAGGTAATGAGCAGTTCTTC
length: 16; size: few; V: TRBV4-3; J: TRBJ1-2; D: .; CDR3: CASSQEMGAVERGYTF; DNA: TGCGCCAGCAGCCAAGAAATGGGGGCGGTGGAGCGTGGCTACACCTTC
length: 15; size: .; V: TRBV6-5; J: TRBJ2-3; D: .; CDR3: CTSSPRGATTDTQYF; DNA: TGTACCAGCAGCCCCCGGGGGGCTACCACAGATACGCAGTATTTT
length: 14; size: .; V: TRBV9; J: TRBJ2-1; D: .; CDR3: CASSVSKQGNEQFF; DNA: TGTGCCAGCAGCGTATCTAAACAGGGCAATGAGCAGTTCTTC
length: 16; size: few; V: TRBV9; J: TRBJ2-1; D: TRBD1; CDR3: CASSVSGNRGPSEQFF; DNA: TGTGCCAGCAGCGTATCCGGGAACAGGGGACCCTCTGAGCAGTTCTTC
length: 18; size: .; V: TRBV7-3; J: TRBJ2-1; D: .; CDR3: CASSLLSGGGAIYNEQFF; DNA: TGTGCCAGCAGCTTATTGTCCGGGGGCGGGGCAATCTACAATGAGCAGTTCTTC
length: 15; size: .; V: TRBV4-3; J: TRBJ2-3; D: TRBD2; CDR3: CASRRLAGGPDTQYF; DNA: TGCGCCAGCAGACGACTAGCGGGGGGTCCAGATACGCAGTATTTT
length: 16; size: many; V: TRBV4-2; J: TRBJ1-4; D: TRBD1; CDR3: CASSQGGGTGYEKLFF; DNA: TGTGCCAGCAGCCAAGGTGGGGGGACAGGGTACGAAAAACTGTTTTTT
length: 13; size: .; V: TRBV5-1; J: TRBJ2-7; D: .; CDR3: CASSLIDSYEQYF; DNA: TGCGCCAGCAGCTTGATCGACTCCTACGAGCAGTACTTC
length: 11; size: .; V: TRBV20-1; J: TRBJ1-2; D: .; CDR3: CSAIDGYGYTF; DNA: TGCAGTGCAATCGACGGGTATGGCTACACCTTC
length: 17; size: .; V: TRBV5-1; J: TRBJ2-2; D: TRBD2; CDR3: CASSLPSGGIATGELFF; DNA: TGCGCCAGCAGCTTGCCTAGCGGGGGAATCGCCACCGGGGAGCTGTTTTTT
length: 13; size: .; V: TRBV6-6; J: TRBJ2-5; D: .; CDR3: CASRRTVQETQYF; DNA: TGTGCCAGCCGGAGGACAGTCCAAGAGACCCAGTACTTC
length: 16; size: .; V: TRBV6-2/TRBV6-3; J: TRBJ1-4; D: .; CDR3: CASSYRRHSTNEKLFF; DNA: TGTGCCAGCAGTTACAGGAGACACTCAACTAATGAAAAACTGTTTTTT
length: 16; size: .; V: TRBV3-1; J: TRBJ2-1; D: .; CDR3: CASSQDFGYTYNEQFF; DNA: TGTGCCAGCAGCCAAGATTTCGGTTACACCTACAATGAGCAGTTCTTC
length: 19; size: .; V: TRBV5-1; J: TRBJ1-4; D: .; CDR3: CASSLVRGPGKTNNEKLFF; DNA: TGCGCCAGCAGCCTCGTTCGTGGACCGGGGAAGACAAATAATGAAAAACTGTTTTTT
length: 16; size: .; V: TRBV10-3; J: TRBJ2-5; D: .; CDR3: CAISSKPAGPKGTQYF; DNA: TGTGCCATCAGCTCCAAACCCGCGGGGCCCAAAGGGACCCAGTACTTC
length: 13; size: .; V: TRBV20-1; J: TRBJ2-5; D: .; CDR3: CSARESPQETQYF; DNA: TGCAGTGCTAGAGAGAGCCCTCAGGAGACCCAGTACTTC
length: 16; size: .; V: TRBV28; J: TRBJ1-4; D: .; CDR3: CASSLGETDANEKLFF; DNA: TGTGCCAGCAGTTTGGGGGAGACAGACGCTAATGAAAAACTGTTTTTT
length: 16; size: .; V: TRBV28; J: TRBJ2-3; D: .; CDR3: CASSFPVGRNTDTQYF; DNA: TGTGCCAGCAGTTTCCCGGTTGGGAGAAACACAGATACGCAGTATTTT
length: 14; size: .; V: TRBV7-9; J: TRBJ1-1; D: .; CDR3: CASRARGMDTEAFF; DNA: TGTGCCAGCAGAGCTAGGGGGATGGACACTGAAGCTTTCTTT
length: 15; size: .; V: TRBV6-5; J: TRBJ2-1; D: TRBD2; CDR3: CTSSQLAGMYNEQFF; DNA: TGTACCAGCAGTCAACTAGCGGGGATGTACAATGAGCAGTTCTTC
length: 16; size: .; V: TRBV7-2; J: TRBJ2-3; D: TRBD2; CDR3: CASTPYRDYKGGTQYF; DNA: TGTGCCAGCACCCCATACCGGGACTACAAGGGCGGTACGCAGTATTTT
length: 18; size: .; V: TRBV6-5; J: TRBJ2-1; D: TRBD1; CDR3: CASSYRTGLRGSYNEQFF; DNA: TGTGCCAGCAGTTACCGGACAGGCCTCAGAGGCTCCTACAATGAGCAGTTCTTC
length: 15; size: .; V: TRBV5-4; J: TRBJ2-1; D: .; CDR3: CASSLGSGYNGEQFF; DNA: TGTGCCAGCAGCTTGGGGTCAGGGTACAACGGTGAGCAGTTCTTC
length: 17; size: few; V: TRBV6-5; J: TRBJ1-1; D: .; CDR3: CASSYSPRVREKTEAFF; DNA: TGTGCCAGCAGTTACTCCCCCAGGGTTCGGGAGAAGACTGAAGCTTTCTTT
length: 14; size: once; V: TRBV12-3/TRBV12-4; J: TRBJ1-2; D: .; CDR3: CASSRSGAGYSYTF; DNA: TGTGCCAGCAGCAGATCGGGGGCGGGCTATAGCTACACCTTC
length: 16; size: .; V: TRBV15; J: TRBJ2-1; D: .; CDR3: CATSRDQDGVASEQFF; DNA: TGTGCCACCAGCAGAGACCAGGACGGGGTTGCGAGTGAGCAGTTCTTC
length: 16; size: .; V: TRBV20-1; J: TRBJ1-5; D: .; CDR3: CSARDRRGPGNQPQHF; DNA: TGCAGTGCTAGAGATCGTCGAGGCCCCGGCAATCAGCCCCAGCATTTT
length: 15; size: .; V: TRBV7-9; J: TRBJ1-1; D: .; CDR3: CASSLARVGSPEAFF; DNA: TGTGCCAGCAGCTTAGCGAGGGTAGGGTCCCCTGAAGCTTTCTTT
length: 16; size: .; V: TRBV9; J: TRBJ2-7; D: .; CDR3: CASSAQGKIQDNEQYF; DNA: TGTGCCAGCAGCGCCCAAGGGAAAATTCAAGACAATGAGCAGTACTTC
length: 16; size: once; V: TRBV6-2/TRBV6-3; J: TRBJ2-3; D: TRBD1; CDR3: CASSIGDRVVADTQYF; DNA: TGTGCCAGCAGTATCGGGGACAGGGTGGTTGCAGATACGCAGTATTTT
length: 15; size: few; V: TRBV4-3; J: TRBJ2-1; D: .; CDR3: CASSQSLWPYNEQFF; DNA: TGCGCCAGCAGCCAGAGCCTCTGGCCTTACAATGAGCAGTTCTTC
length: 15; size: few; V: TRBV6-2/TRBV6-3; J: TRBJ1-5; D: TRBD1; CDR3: CASSLVQGRGQPQHF; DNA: TGTGCCAGCAGCTTGGTACAGGGGCGAGGGCAGCCCCAGCATTTT
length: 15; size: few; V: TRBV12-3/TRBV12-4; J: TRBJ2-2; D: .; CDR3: CASSLGLTEAGELFF; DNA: TGTGCCAGCAGTTTAGGACTCACGGAGGCCGGGGAGCTGTTTTTT
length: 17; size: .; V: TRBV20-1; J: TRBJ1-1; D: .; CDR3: CSARDLGGAESHTEAFF; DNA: TGCAGTGCTAGAGATCTTGGGGGGGCCGAATCCCACACTGAAGCTTTCTTT
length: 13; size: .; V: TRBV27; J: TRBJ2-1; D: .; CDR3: CASSRAGNNEQFF; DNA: TGTGCCAGCAGTCGGGCCGGAAACAATGAGCAGTTCTTC
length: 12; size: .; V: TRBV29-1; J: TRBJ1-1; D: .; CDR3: CSGGVGRFEAFF; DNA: TGCAGCGGTGGGGTGGGGAGGTTTGAAGCTTTCTTT
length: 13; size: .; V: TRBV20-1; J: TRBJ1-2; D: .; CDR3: CSARLVEQRGYTF; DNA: TGCAGTGCTAGACTGGTAGAGCAGCGGGGCTACACCTTC
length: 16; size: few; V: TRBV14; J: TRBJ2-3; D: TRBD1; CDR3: CASSLLWDSPTDTQYF; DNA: TGTGCCAGCAGCCTTCTCTGGGACAGTCCCACAGATACGCAGTATTTT
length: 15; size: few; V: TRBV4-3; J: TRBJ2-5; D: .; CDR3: CASSQDRWGQETQYF; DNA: TGCGCCAGCAGCCAAGATCGATGGGGGCAAGAGACCCAGTACTTC